This T cell receptor (beta chain) was captured by sequencing in a study of patients and donors after allogeneic stem cell transplantation. In TCRdb, the RT-PCR reads were re-called with MiXCR into one record per CDR3 protein. The table records roughly 200,000 distinct CDR3 sequences, less than 45% of them present only once. V lost 4 bases, J lost 2 bases, and 12 bases stayed unmatched. This CDR3 contains 17 residues. CDR1 and CDR2 (germline): SGHVS, FQNEAQ. The receptor comes from a human donor who was either an allogeneic HSCT recipient or a stem cell or donor lymphocyte infusion donor (not recorded which). It is not recorded whose cells these are; they may come from a transplant donor. The source material was blood, either unsorted or a sorted T cell fraction (not recorded which). This chain uses TRBV7-8 with TRBJ2-3; 7 nucleotides line up with TRBD1. The CDR3 DNA reads TGTGCCAGCAGCTCTTCAGGGGGTGTTTCCCCCACAGATACGCAGTATTTT. This codes for CASSSSGGVSPTDTQYF.